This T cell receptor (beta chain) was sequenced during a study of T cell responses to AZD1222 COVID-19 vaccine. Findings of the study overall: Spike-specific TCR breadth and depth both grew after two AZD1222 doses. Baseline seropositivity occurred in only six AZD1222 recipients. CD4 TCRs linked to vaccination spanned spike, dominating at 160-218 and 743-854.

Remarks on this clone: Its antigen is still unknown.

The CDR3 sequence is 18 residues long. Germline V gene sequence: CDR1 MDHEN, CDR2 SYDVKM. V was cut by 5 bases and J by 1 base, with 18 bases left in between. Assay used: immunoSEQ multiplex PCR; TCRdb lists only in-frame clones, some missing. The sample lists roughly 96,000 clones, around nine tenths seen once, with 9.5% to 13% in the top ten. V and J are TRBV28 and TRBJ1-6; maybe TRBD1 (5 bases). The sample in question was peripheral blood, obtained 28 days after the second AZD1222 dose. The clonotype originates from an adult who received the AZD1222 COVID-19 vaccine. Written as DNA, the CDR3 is TGTGCCAGCAGTGCAGGCCAGGGTGGGAGATCCTATAATTCACCCCTCCACTTT. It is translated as CASSAGQGGRSYNSPLHF.